This T cell receptor (beta chain) was profiled in a study of T cell responses to AZD1222 COVID-19 vaccine. Using immunoSEQ multiplex PCR, the repertoire was profiled, and TCRdb retains in-frame clones only, with some absent. The sample records more than 150,000 clones, 75% to 95% being singletons. Germline CDR1 reads SGHRS; CDR2 reads YFSETQ. The CDR3 runs to 16 residues. The ends lost 4 bases at V and 2 bases at J; junction bases unmatched: 11. The specimen was peripheral blood, collected on day 0 of AZD1222 vaccination. The chain couples TRBV5-1 to TRBJ2-7, with 8 bases aligning to TRBD2. This receptor was obtained from an adult in good health. This CDR3 reads CASSLYRGGETYEQYF. In DNA, the CDR3 is TGCGCCAGCAGCCTATACCGGGGGGGAGAAACCTACGAGCAGTACTTC.